These T cell receptor beta chains were read from a single sample in a study of blood T cell repertoires in COVID-19. Repertoires were generated with immunoSEQ multiplex PCR, while TCRdb's copy carries only in-frame clones and drops some. The sample holds under 200,000 clones; around 84% are singletons and the top ten take around 14%. The sample comprised peripheral blood. The source of these receptors is a man aged 25-45 years with active or convalescent COVID-19. The CDR3 runs from the conserved cysteine through the conserved F or W. Fields, in order: V gene, J gene, D gene, CDR3 length, clone size, CDR3 protein, CDR3 DNA. A D gene is named only where the DNA matches it firmly. Not all rows give a size; the values are once, few, many and, for expanded clones, a class.

v_call: TRBV29-1
j_call: TRBJ2-3
d_call: -
cdr3_length: 13
clone_size: -
cdr3_aa: CSVVGGSTDTQYF
cdr3_nt: TGCAGCGTTGTTGGGGGCAGCACAGATACGCAGTATTTT

v_call: TRBV7-8
j_call: TRBJ1-1
d_call: -
cdr3_length: 13
clone_size: once
cdr3_aa: CASSLARGAEAFF
cdr3_nt: TGTGCCAGCAGCTTAGCGCGGGGCGCTGAAGCTTTCTTT

v_call: TRBV4-3
j_call: TRBJ2-1
d_call: TRBD1
cdr3_length: 16
clone_size: -
cdr3_aa: CASSQGTGGIYNEQFF
cdr3_nt: TGCGCCAGCAGCCAGGGGACAGGGGGCATCTACAATGAGCAGTTCTTC

v_call: TRBV28
j_call: TRBJ1-5
d_call: -
cdr3_length: 12
clone_size: -
cdr3_aa: CASSQGVQPQHF
cdr3_nt: TGTGCCAGCAGTCAAGGGGTTCAGCCCCAGCATTTT

v_call: TRBV9
j_call: TRBJ1-4
d_call: TRBD1
cdr3_length: 16
clone_size: -
cdr3_aa: CASSVDRGGTNEKLFF
cdr3_nt: TGTGCCAGCAGCGTAGACAGGGGGGGAACTAATGAAAAACTGTTTTTT

v_call: TRBV5-1
j_call: TRBJ2-2
d_call: TRBD2
cdr3_length: 13
clone_size: -
cdr3_aa: CATGGSNTGELFF
cdr3_nt: TGCGCCACCGGGGGGTCGAACACCGGGGAGCTGTTTTTT

v_call: TRBV10-3
j_call: TRBJ2-3
d_call: TRBD2
cdr3_length: 16
clone_size: -
cdr3_aa: CAISTGLAGNTDTQYF
cdr3_nt: TGTGCCATCAGCACGGGACTAGCGGGGAACACAGATACGCAGTATTTT

v_call: TRBV19
j_call: TRBJ1-2
d_call: -
cdr3_length: 16
clone_size: -
cdr3_aa: CASSIVQGSSEHGYTF
cdr3_nt: TGTGCCAGTAGTATAGTGCAGGGCAGCTCAGAGCATGGCTACACCTTC

v_call: TRBV5-1
j_call: TRBJ1-4
d_call: -
cdr3_length: 14
clone_size: few
cdr3_aa: CASSQTGVNEKLFF
cdr3_nt: TGCGCCAGCAGCCAGACAGGAGTTAATGAAAAACTGTTTTTT

v_call: TRBV7-2
j_call: TRBJ1-1
d_call: -
cdr3_length: 15
clone_size: -
cdr3_aa: CASSFYSMLNTEAFF
cdr3_nt: TGTGCCAGCAGCTTCTACTCCATGCTGAACACTGAAGCTTTCTTT

v_call: TRBV23-1
j_call: TRBJ2-1
d_call: -
cdr3_length: 14
clone_size: -
cdr3_aa: CASSQDGWHNEQFF
cdr3_nt: TGCGCCAGCAGTCAAGATGGTTGGCACAATGAGCAGTTCTTC

v_call: TRBV7-2
j_call: TRBJ1-1
d_call: -
cdr3_length: 14
clone_size: -
cdr3_aa: CASSVYRVDTEAFF
cdr3_nt: TGTGCCAGCAGCGTCTACAGGGTCGACACTGAAGCTTTCTTT

v_call: TRBV7-9
j_call: TRBJ2-3
d_call: -
cdr3_length: 11
clone_size: once
cdr3_aa: CASSLRDTQYF
cdr3_nt: TGTGCCAGCAGCTTACGAGATACGCAGTATTTT

v_call: TRBV10-3
j_call: TRBJ1-5
d_call: TRBD1
cdr3_length: 13
clone_size: few
cdr3_aa: CAIRGTGDQPQHF
cdr3_nt: TGTGCCATCAGGGGGACAGGGGACCAGCCCCAGCATTTT

v_call: TRBV11-2
j_call: TRBJ1-6
d_call: -
cdr3_length: 13
clone_size: -
cdr3_aa: CASSPGGSSPLHF
cdr3_nt: TGTGCCAGCAGCCCGGGGGGCAGTTCACCCCTCCACTTT

v_call: TRBV24-1
j_call: TRBJ2-7
d_call: -
cdr3_length: 13
clone_size: -
cdr3_aa: CATSPAEGDEQYF
cdr3_nt: TGTGCCACCAGTCCGGCGGAGGGTGACGAGCAGTACTTC

v_call: TRBV5-1
j_call: TRBJ1-1
d_call: TRBD1
cdr3_length: 17
clone_size: -
cdr3_aa: CASSLIGYRGENTEAFF
cdr3_nt: TGCGCCAGCAGCTTGATAGGGTACAGGGGGGAGAACACTGAAGCTTTCTTT

v_call: TRBV18
j_call: TRBJ1-2
d_call: -
cdr3_length: 15
clone_size: -
cdr3_aa: CASSLQGSDNYGYTF
cdr3_nt: TGTGCCAGCTCGCTCCAGGGTTCCGATAACTATGGCTACACCTTC

v_call: TRBV19
j_call: TRBJ1-2
d_call: TRBD1
cdr3_length: 13
clone_size: -
cdr3_aa: CASRGQGADGYTF
cdr3_nt: TGTGCCAGTAGGGGACAGGGGGCGGATGGCTACACCTTC

v_call: TRBV11-2
j_call: TRBJ2-5
d_call: TRBD1
cdr3_length: 15
clone_size: -
cdr3_aa: CASSLVTGGPETQYF
cdr3_nt: TGTGCCAGCAGCTTAGTTACAGGGGGGCCGGAGACCCAGTACTTC

v_call: TRBV11-3
j_call: TRBJ2-3
d_call: -
cdr3_length: 15
clone_size: -
cdr3_aa: CASSLVASSTDTQYF
cdr3_nt: TGTGCCAGCAGCTTAGTGGCTTCCAGCACAGATACGCAGTATTTT

v_call: TRBV24-1
j_call: TRBJ1-5
d_call: -
cdr3_length: 13
clone_size: -
cdr3_aa: CATSPRGNQPQHF
cdr3_nt: TGTGCCACCAGCCCCCGAGGGAATCAGCCCCAGCATTTT

v_call: TRBV21-1
j_call: TRBJ2-2
d_call: -
cdr3_length: 16
clone_size: once
cdr3_aa: CASSKGSVPTTGELFF
cdr3_nt: TGTGCCAGCAGCAAGGGGAGCGTCCCGACCACCGGGGAGCTGTTTTTT

v_call: TRBV7-2
j_call: TRBJ1-1
d_call: -
cdr3_length: 16
clone_size: -
cdr3_aa: CASSLDVATARTEAFF
cdr3_nt: TGTGCCAGCAGCTTAGATGTGGCAACCGCTCGCACTGAAGCTTTCTTT

v_call: TRBV7-9
j_call: TRBJ1-2
d_call: TRBD1
cdr3_length: 14
clone_size: -
cdr3_aa: CASRRGQLNYGYTF
cdr3_nt: TGTGCCAGCCGGAGGGGACAGCTAAACTATGGCTACACCTTC

v_call: TRBV3-1/TRBV3-2
j_call: TRBJ1-5
d_call: -
cdr3_length: 15
clone_size: -
cdr3_aa: CASQPGSDSNQPQHF
cdr3_nt: TGTGCCAGTCAGCCCGGGAGTGATAGCAATCAGCCCCAGCATTTT

v_call: TRBV6-6
j_call: TRBJ1-1
d_call: TRBD1
cdr3_length: 14
clone_size: -
cdr3_aa: CASSSQGMNTEAFF
cdr3_nt: TGTGCCAGCAGTTCACAGGGGATGAACACTGAAGCTTTCTTT

v_call: TRBV12-5
j_call: TRBJ1-4
d_call: -
cdr3_length: 14
clone_size: -
cdr3_aa: CASGLTATNEKLFF
cdr3_nt: TGTGCTAGTGGTTTGACAGCAACTAATGAAAAACTGTTTTTT

v_call: TRBV25-1
j_call: TRBJ1-4
d_call: TRBD1
cdr3_length: 16
clone_size: few
cdr3_aa: CASSASAGQGGEKLFF
cdr3_nt: TGTGCCAGCAGTGCGTCGGCGGGACAGGGAGGGGAAAAACTGTTTTTT

v_call: TRBV30
j_call: TRBJ2-6
d_call: TRBD1
cdr3_length: 13
clone_size: -
cdr3_aa: CAWIGQGLGVLTF
cdr3_nt: TGTGCCTGGATAGGACAGGGCTTGGGCGTCCTGACTTTC

v_call: TRBV7-8
j_call: TRBJ2-3
d_call: TRBD2
cdr3_length: 16
clone_size: once
cdr3_aa: CASSYPGLESTDTQYF
cdr3_nt: TGTGCCAGCAGCTATCCGGGACTAGAAAGCACAGATACGCAGTATTTT

v_call: TRBV11-3
j_call: TRBJ1-2
d_call: -
cdr3_length: 13
clone_size: -
cdr3_aa: CASSPFGEMGYTF
cdr3_nt: TGTGCCAGCAGCCCATTCGGGGAGATGGGCTACACCTTC

v_call: TRBV28
j_call: TRBJ1-5
d_call: TRBD1
cdr3_length: 16
clone_size: -
cdr3_aa: CASSLSPGQGNQPQHF
cdr3_nt: TGTGCCAGCAGCTTAAGCCCGGGACAGGGGAATCAGCCCCAGCATTTT

v_call: TRBV2
j_call: TRBJ1-2
d_call: TRBD1
cdr3_length: 14
clone_size: -
cdr3_aa: CASSADRGQHGYTF
cdr3_nt: TGTGCCAGCAGTGCAGACAGGGGGCAACATGGCTACACCTTC

v_call: TRBV18
j_call: TRBJ1-2
d_call: TRBD1
cdr3_length: 14
clone_size: -
cdr3_aa: CASSGQGDTYGYTF
cdr3_nt: TGTGCCAGCTCCGGACAGGGGGATACCTATGGCTACACCTTC

v_call: TRBV5-6
j_call: TRBJ1-3
d_call: TRBD1
cdr3_length: 13
clone_size: -
cdr3_aa: CASSSQGSNTIYF
cdr3_nt: TGTGCCAGCAGCTCACAGGGGTCAAACACCATATATTTT

v_call: TRBV30
j_call: TRBJ1-5
d_call: -
cdr3_length: 13
clone_size: -
cdr3_aa: CAWSLQGTQPQHF
cdr3_nt: TGTGCCTGGAGTCTGCAGGGTACCCAGCCCCAGCATTTT

v_call: TRBV11-2
j_call: TRBJ1-1
d_call: TRBD1
cdr3_length: 15
clone_size: -
cdr3_aa: CASRPGGAGNTEAFF
cdr3_nt: TGTGCCAGCAGACCAGGGGGCGCGGGGAACACTGAAGCTTTCTTT

v_call: TRBV7-4
j_call: TRBJ1-5
d_call: TRBD1
cdr3_length: 18
clone_size: -
cdr3_aa: CASSYTKGPTGQIQPQHF
cdr3_nt: TGTGCCAGCAGCTACACTAAGGGCCCGACAGGGCAGATTCAGCCCCAGCATTTT

v_call: TRBV18
j_call: TRBJ1-6
d_call: -
cdr3_length: 15
clone_size: -
cdr3_aa: CASSPRTVYNSPLHF
cdr3_nt: TGTGCCAGCTCACCAAGGACAGTGTATAATTCACCCCTCCACTTT

v_call: TRBV27
j_call: TRBJ1-2
d_call: -
cdr3_length: 14
clone_size: -
cdr3_aa: CASSLVGGNYGYTF
cdr3_nt: TGTGCCAGCAGTTTAGTAGGGGGAAACTATGGCTACACCTTC

v_call: TRBV24-1
j_call: TRBJ2-5
d_call: TRBD1
cdr3_length: 17
clone_size: -
cdr3_aa: CATSDLPGTGTQETQYF
cdr3_nt: TGTGCCACCAGTGATTTGCCCGGGACAGGGACGCAAGAGACCCAGTACTTC

v_call: TRBV5-3
j_call: TRBJ1-4
d_call: -
cdr3_length: 17
clone_size: -
cdr3_aa: CARSLPGRGATNEKLFF
cdr3_nt: TGTGCCAGAAGCTTACCAGGGCGAGGTGCAACTAATGAAAAACTGTTTTTT

v_call: TRBV5-6
j_call: TRBJ1-5
d_call: -
cdr3_length: 14
clone_size: few
cdr3_aa: CASSLGGAGQPQHF
cdr3_nt: TGTGCCAGCAGCTTGGGGGGTGCGGGTCAGCCCCAGCATTTT

v_call: TRBV24-1
j_call: TRBJ2-1
d_call: TRBD2
cdr3_length: 19
clone_size: -
cdr3_aa: CATSEFALASGRAGDEQFF
cdr3_nt: TGTGCCACCAGTGAATTTGCATTGGCTAGCGGGAGGGCCGGGGATGAGCAGTTCTTC

v_call: TRBV7-6
j_call: TRBJ1-2
d_call: -
cdr3_length: 13
clone_size: -
cdr3_aa: CASSFTENYGYTF
cdr3_nt: TGTGCCAGCAGCTTTACAGAGAACTATGGCTACACCTTC

v_call: TRBV13
j_call: TRBJ1-1
d_call: -
cdr3_length: 15
clone_size: -
cdr3_aa: CASSHRGFMNTEAFF
cdr3_nt: TGTGCCAGCAGCCACCGGGGTTTCATGAACACTGAAGCTTTCTTT

v_call: TRBV27
j_call: TRBJ2-7
d_call: TRBD1
cdr3_length: 15
clone_size: few
cdr3_aa: CASRSPGTAAYEQYF
cdr3_nt: TGTGCCAGCAGGAGCCCCGGGACAGCGGCCTACGAGCAGTACTTC

v_call: TRBV5-8
j_call: TRBJ2-1
d_call: -
cdr3_length: 15
clone_size: -
cdr3_aa: CASSMSGGAYNEQFF
cdr3_nt: TGTGCCAGCAGCATGTCCGGGGGAGCCTACAATGAGCAGTTCTTC

v_call: TRBV6-5
j_call: TRBJ2-3
d_call: TRBD1
cdr3_length: 14
clone_size: -
cdr3_aa: CASSPTQGADTQYF
cdr3_nt: TGTGCCAGCAGTCCTACCCAGGGGGCAGATACGCAGTATTTT

v_call: TRBV24-1
j_call: TRBJ2-5
d_call: -
cdr3_length: 16
clone_size: -
cdr3_aa: CATSDPSQGIPETQYF
cdr3_nt: TGTGCCACCAGTGATCCTTCCCAGGGGATCCCAGAGACCCAGTACTTC

v_call: TRBV5-4
j_call: TRBJ1-6
d_call: -
cdr3_length: 15
clone_size: -
cdr3_aa: CASSLKEGMPSPLHF
cdr3_nt: TGTGCCAGCAGCTTGAAGGAGGGGATGCCTTCACCCCTCCACTTT

v_call: TRBV6-5
j_call: TRBJ2-7
d_call: -
cdr3_length: 14
clone_size: -
cdr3_aa: CASHLMSSDGEQYF
cdr3_nt: TGTGCCAGCCACCTCATGTCGAGCGACGGCGAGCAGTACTTC

v_call: TRBV19
j_call: TRBJ1-5
d_call: TRBD1
cdr3_length: 15
clone_size: -
cdr3_aa: CASRRMDRGYQPQHF
cdr3_nt: TGTGCCAGTAGACGAATGGACAGGGGTTATCAGCCCCAGCATTTT